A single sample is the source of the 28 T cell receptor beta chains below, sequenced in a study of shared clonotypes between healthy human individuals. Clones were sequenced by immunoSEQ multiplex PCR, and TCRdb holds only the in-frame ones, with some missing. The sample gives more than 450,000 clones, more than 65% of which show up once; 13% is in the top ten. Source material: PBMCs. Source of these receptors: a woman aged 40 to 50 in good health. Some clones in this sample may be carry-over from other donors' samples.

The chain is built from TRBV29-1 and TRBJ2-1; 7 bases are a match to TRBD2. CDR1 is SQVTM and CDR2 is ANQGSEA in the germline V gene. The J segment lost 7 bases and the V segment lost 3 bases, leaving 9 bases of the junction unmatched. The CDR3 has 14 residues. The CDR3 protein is CSVERGGGINEQFF. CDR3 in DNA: TGCAGCGTTGAGCGCGGGGGTGGGATTAATGAGCAGTTCTTC.

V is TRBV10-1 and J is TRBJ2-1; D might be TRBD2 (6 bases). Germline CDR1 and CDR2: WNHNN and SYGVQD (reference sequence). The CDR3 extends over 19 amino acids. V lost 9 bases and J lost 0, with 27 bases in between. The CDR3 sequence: CARSREIAAAPDSYNEQFF. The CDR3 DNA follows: TGCGCCAGAAGTAGAGAAATAGCGGCAGCTCCTGACTCCTACAATGAGCAGTTCTTC.

The CDR3 spells CASSPDTGGPIEQFF. The CDR3 coding sequence is TGTGCCAGCTCACCAGATACGGGAGGGCCCATTGAGCAGTTCTTC. The chain uses TRBV18 and TRBJ2-1; 8 bases align to TRBD2. Germline V gene data show CDR1 as KGHSH and CDR2 as LQKENI. This CDR3 has 15 residues. The V segment lost 2 bases and the J segment 9 bases; nucleotides outside the gene matches: 9. Looking up the rest from reference TRBV18 and TRBJ2-1 gives the full variable domain: NAGVMQNPRHLVRRRGQEARLRCSPMKGHSHVYWYRQLPEEGLKFMVYLQKENIIDESGMPKERFSAEFPKEGPSILRIQQVVRGDSAAYFCASSPDTGGPIEQFFGPGTRLTVL.

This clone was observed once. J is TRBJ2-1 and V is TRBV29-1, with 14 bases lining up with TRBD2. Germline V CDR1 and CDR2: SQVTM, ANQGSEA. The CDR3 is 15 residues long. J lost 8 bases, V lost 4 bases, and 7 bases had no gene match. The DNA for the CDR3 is TGCAGCGTTGTGGGGACTAGCGGGAGTGTATATGAGCAGTTCTTC. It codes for CSVVGTSGSVYEQFF.

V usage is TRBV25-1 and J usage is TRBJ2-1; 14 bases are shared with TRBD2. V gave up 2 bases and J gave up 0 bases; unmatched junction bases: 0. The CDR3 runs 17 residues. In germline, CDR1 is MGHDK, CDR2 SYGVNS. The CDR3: CASSEGTSGSSYNEQFF. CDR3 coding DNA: TGTGCCAGCAGTGAAGGGACTAGCGGGAGCTCCTACAATGAGCAGTTCTTC.

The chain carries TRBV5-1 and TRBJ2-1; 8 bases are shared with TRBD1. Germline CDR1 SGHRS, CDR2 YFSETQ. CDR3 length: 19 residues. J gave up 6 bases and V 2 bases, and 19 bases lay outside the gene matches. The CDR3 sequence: CASSFPQGTGPGTGNEQFF. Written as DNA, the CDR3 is TGCGCCAGCAGCTTTCCACAGGGAACTGGTCCCGGGACAGGCAATGAGCAGTTCTTC.

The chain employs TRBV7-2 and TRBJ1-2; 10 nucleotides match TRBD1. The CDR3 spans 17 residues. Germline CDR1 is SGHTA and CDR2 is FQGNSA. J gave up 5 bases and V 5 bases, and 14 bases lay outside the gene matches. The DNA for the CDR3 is TGTGCCAGCAGCCCTAGTCCCGGGACAGGGGTTGGTTATGGCTACACCTTC. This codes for CASSPSPGTGVGYGYTF.

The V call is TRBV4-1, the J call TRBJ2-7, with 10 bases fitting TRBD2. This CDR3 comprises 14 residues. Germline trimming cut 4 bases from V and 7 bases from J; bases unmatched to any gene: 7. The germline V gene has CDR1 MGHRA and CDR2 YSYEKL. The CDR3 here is CASSLLAGVGEQYF. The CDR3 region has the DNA TGCGCCAGCAGCCTTCTAGCGGGGGTGGGGGAGCAGTACTTC.

CDR3 loop: CASSPRQGADGELFF. The CDR3 nucleotides read TGCGCCAGCAGCCCCAGACAGGGGGCGGACGGGGAGCTGTTTTTT. This chain connects TRBV5-1 to TRBJ2-2; 10 bases fit TRBD1. The CDR3 contains 15 residues. Germline V gives CDR1 SGHRS, CDR2 YFSETQ. V shed 4 bases, J shed 7 bases, and the junction held 7 bases outside the gene matches.

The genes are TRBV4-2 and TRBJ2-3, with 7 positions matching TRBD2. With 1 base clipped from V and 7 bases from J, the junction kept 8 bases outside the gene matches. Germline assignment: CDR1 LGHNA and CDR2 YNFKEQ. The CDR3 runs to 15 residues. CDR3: CASSQVFGRSYTQYF. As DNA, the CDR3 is TGTGCCAGCAGCCAAGTATTCGGGAGGTCTTATACGCAGTATTTT.

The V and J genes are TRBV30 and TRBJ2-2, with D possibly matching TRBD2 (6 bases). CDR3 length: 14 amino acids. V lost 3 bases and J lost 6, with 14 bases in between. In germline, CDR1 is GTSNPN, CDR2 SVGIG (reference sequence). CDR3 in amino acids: CAWSAGTVPGELFF. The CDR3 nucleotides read TGTGCCTGGAGCGCGGGGACCGTCCCCGGGGAGCTGTTTTTT.

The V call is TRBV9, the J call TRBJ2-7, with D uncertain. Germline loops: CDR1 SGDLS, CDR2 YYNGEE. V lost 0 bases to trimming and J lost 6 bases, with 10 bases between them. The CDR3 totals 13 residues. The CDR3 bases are TGTGCCAGCAGCGTAGACGAGTCTCGCGAGCAGTACTTC. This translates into CASSVDESREQYF.

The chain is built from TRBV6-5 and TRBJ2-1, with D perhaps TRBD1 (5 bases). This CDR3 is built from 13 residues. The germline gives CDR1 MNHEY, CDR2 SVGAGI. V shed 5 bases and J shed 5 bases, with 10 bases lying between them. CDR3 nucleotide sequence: TGTGCCAGCAGTCATCCGACAGACAATGAGCAGTTCTTC. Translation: CASSHPTDNEQFF.

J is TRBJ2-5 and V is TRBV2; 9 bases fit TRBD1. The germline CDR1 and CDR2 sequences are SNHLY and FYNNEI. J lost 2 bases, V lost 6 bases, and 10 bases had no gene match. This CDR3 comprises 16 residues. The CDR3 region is CASRGQGNRRQETQYF. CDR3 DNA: TGTGCCAGCAGAGGACAGGGGAACCGAAGGCAAGAGACCCAGTACTTC.

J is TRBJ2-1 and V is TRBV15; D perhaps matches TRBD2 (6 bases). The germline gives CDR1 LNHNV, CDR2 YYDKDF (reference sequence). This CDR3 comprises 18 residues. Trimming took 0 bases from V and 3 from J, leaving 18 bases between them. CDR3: CATSRDLKGGSLYNEQFF. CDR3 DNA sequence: TGTGCCACCAGCAGAGATCTCAAGGGAGGAAGCCTCTACAATGAGCAGTTCTTC.

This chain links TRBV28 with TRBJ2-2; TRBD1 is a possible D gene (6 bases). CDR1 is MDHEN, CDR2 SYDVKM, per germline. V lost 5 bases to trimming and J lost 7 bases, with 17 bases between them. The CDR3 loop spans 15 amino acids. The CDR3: CASSRTGIRDGELFF. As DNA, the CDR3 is TGTGCCAGCAGTCGAACAGGGATACGCGACGGGGAGCTGTTTTTT.

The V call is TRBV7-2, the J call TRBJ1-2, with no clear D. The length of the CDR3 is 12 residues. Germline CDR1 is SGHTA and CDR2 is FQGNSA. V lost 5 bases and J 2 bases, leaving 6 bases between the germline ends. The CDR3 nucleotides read TGTGCCAGCAGCCTCGACAACTATGGCTACACCTTC. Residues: CASSLDNYGYTF.

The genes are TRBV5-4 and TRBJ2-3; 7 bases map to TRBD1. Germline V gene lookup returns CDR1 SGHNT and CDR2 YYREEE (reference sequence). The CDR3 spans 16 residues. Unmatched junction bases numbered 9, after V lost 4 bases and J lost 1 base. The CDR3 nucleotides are TGTGCCAGCAGCATTTACAGGGGACACGGCACAGATACGCAGTATTTT. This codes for CASSIYRGHGTDTQYF.

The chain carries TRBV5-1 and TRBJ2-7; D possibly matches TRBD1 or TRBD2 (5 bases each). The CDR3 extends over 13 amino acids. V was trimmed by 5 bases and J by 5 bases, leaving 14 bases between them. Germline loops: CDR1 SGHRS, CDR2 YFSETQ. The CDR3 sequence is CASRRGSDDEQYF. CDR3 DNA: TGCGCCAGCAGGAGGGGTAGCGACGACGAGCAGTACTTC.

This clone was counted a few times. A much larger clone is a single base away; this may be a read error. Here the CDR3 reads CASSDADTGELFF. CDR3 nucleotides: TGTGCCAGCAGTGACGCGGACACCGGGGAGCTGTTTTTT. V usage is TRBV6-4 and J usage is TRBJ2-2; the D is unclear. Trimming stripped 2 bases from V and 3 bases from J, with 4 bases between. The CDR3 extends over 13 amino acids. From germline, CDR1 is MRHNA and CDR2 SNTAGT.

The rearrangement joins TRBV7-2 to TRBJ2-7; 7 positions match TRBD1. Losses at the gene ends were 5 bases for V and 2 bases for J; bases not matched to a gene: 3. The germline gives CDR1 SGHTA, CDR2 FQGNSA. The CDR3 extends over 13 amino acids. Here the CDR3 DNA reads TGTGCCAGCAGCCACCAGGGGGCCTACGAGCAGTACTTC. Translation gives CASSHQGAYEQYF.

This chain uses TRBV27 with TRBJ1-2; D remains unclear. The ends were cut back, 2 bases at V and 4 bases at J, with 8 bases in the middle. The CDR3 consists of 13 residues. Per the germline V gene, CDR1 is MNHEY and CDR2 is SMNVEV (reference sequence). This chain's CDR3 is CASSLKEGYGYTF. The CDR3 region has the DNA TGTGCCAGCAGTTTAAAGGAGGGCTATGGCTACACCTTC.

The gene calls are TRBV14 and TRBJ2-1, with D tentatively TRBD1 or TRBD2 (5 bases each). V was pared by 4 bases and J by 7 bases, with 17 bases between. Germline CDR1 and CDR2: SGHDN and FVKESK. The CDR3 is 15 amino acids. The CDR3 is CASSPFWGLSNEQFF. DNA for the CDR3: TGTGCCAGCAGCCCGTTTTGGGGGTTGTCAAATGAGCAGTTCTTC.

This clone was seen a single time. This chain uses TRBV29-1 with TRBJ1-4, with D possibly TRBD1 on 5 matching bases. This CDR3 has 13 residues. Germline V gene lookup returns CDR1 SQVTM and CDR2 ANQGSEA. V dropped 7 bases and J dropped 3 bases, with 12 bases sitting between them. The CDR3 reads CSGFGASNEKLFF. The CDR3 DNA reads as TGCAGCGGATTTGGGGCTTCTAATGAAAAACTGTTTTTT.

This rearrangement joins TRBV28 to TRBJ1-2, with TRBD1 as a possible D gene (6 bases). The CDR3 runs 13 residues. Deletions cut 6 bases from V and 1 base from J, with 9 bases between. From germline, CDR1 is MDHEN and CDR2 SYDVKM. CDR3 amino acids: CASRWTVNYGYTF. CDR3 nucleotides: TGTGCCAGCAGATGGACAGTTAACTATGGCTACACCTTC.

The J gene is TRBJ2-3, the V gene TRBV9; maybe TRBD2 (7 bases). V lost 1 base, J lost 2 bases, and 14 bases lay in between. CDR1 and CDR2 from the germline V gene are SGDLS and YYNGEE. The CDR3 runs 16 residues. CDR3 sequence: CASSVRGGTTTDTQYF. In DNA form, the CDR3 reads TGTGCCAGCAGCGTAAGGGGGGGGACTACCACAGATACGCAGTATTTT.

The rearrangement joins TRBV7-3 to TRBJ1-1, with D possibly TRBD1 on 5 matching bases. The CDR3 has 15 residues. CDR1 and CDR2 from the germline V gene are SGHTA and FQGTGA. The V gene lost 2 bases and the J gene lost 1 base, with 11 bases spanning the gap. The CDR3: CASSLPPGGNTEAFF. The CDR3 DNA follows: TGTGCCAGCAGCTTACCCCCGGGGGGGAACACTGAAGCTTTCTTT.

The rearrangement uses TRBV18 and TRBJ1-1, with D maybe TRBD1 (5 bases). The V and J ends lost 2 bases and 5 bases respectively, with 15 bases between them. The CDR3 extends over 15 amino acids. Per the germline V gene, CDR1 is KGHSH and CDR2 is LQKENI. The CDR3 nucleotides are TGTGCCAGCTCACCAACTGACGGGGGGAGGACTGAAGCTTTCTTT. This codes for CASSPTDGGRTEAFF.